The T cell receptor (beta chain) under discussion was sequenced for a study of blood T cell repertoires in COVID-19 (TCRdb year 2020). Regarding the research as a whole: Samples covering the acute and convalescent phases of COVID-19 were provided by collaborators in the United States, Italy and Spain. A de-identified subject ID, COVID-19 status, age in years and sex were almost always included in the sample metadata. The repertoires were released in a freely available public database intended as a resource for research on the immune response to SARS-CoV-2. The dataset comprised deeply sampled blood TCRbeta repertoires from subjects exposed to, actively infected with, or recovered from COVID-19. The samples were drawn from two sources: the first 160 participants of the ongoing ImmuneRACE study, and some 1,300 subjects contributed by 6 global collaborators. The prospective study material was composed of cDNA or gDNA derived from T cells, B-cell-depleted T cells, or PBMCs. Where available, HLA class I and class II types were obtained from metadata supplied by the sample provider rather than from assay-based typing. Overall results and qualifications from the work: The quantity of clinical and demographic metadata differed by source and by participant and was supplied without curation.

The immunoSEQ Assay, a bias-controlled multiplex PCR, was used to amplify TCRbeta CDR3 regions from genomic DNA. Regarding the original processing steps: The number of nucleated cells in each sample was estimated by amplification of reference gene primers within the assay. Sequence reads were collapsed and filtered to measure the absolute abundance of every unique TCRbeta CDR3 rearrangement. Productive Simpson clonality was computed per sample as the square root of Simpson's diversity index over productive rearrangements. What TCRdb holds here is the immuneACCESS table cut down to in-frame rearrangements. Part of the clones is not present; checked against another copy, under half of the missing clones reflect an unresolved V gene, and the others are unexplained. V and J calls and clone size are copied from that table; D and trimming were computed from the DNA. The sample contains 70,000 to 90,000 clones, approximately 74% of them found a single time. The ten largest clones represent approximately 2.8% of the sample.

Inclusive of the bounding cysteine and phenylalanine, the CDR3 is 15 residues long. Only CDR3 DNA is held: 45 bases, read in frame from base 1. The germline V and J ends show losses of 0 bases and 5 bases respectively, and no gene match explains 4 bases of the junction. In the germline V gene (reference sequence), CDR1 corresponds to SGHNT and CDR2 to YYREEE. Whole blood was collected in K2EDTA tubes by collaborating institutions according to the institutions' own protocols. For TCRbeta analysis, collaborator samples were shipped as frozen whole blood, as isolated PBMCs, or as DNA extracted from either sample type. Regarding this clone: Its binding antigen is unknown. Qualities for individual bases were not recorded, and no much larger clone is one base off.

This chain joins TRBV5-4 to TRBJ1-5; TRBD1 matches 8 bases in the middle. Sequenced material: peripheral blood. The sequence derives from a human donor with acute or convalescent COVID-19. The donor label of this sample is uncertain. The DNA reads as follows: TGTGCCAGCAGCTTGGACGGGACAGGTCATCAGCCCCAGCATTTT. Its translation is CASSLDGTGHQPQHF.